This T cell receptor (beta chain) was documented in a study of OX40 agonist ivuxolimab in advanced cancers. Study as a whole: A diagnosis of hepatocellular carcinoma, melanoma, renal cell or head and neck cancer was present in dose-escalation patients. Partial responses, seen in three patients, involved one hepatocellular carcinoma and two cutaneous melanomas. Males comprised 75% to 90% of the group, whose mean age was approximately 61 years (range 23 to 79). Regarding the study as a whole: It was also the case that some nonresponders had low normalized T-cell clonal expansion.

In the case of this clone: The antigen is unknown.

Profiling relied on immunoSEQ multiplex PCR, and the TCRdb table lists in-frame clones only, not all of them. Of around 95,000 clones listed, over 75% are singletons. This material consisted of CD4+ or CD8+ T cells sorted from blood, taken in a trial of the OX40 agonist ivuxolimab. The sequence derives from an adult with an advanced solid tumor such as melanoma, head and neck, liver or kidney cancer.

Here the CDR3 reads CASSLSRGIDTQYF. CDR3 nucleotides: TGTGCCAGCAGCCTCTCCCGGGGCATAGATACGCAGTATTTT. The chain combines TRBV5-4 with TRBJ2-3; D may correspond to TRBD1 or TRBD2 (5 bases each). In germline, CDR1 is SGHNT, CDR2 YYREEE (reference sequence). The CDR3 is made up of 14 amino acids. With 4 bases removed from V and 5 bases from J, the gap between germline ends came to 14 bases.